This T cell receptor (beta chain) was sequenced for a study of pediatric ulcerative colitis. Study information: Several patients showed pancolitis and two showed left-sided colitis.

Notes on the study in general: Blood-rectal clonal overlap within each person was significantly higher in ulcerative colitis patients than controls.

Rectal tissue came from one to two pinch biopsies taken at colonoscopy. Germline CDR1 reads SGHRS; CDR2 reads YFSETQ. The CDR3 consists of 16 residues. V gave up 0 bases and J gave up 1 base, with 13 bases separating them. Up to 500,000 reads were sequenced per sample. Assay: immunoSEQ multiplex PCR; the TCRdb copy retains only in-frame clones and omits some. The data show tens of thousands of clones, around 78% seen once. Details on this clone: Its antigen is as yet unknown.

The specimen sequenced was gut tissue. The chain links TRBV5-1 to TRBJ2-5; D may be TRBD1 (5 bases). This receptor was taken from a boy aged 5-17 years with moderate ulcerative colitis. This chain's CDR3 is CASSLAPLGAQETQYF. The CDR3 DNA reads as TGCGCCAGCAGCTTGGCCCCCCTTGGGGCCCAAGAGACCCAGTACTTC.